The rows below give T cell receptor beta chains drawn from one sample of a study of shared clonotypes between healthy human individuals. TCRdb keeps only in-frame clones here, not all; method: immunoSEQ multiplex PCR. The repertoire consists of approximately 980,000 clones, with 76% occurring once and the leading ten covering approximately 1.5%. Sequencing input: memory CD4+ T cells sorted from blood. The source is a man younger than 35 in good health. CDR3s include the opening cysteine and the closing phenylalanine or tryptophan. D genes are given only for firm matches. Rows give clone size only sometimes, using once, few, many, or a class for an expanded clone.

>TRBJ2-2|NA|TRBV7-6|NA
CASTAGTGTGELFF
TGTGCCAGCACCGCGGGAACAGGGACCGGGGAGCTGTTTTTT
>TRBJ2-7|NA|TRBV5-1|NA
CASSLPPQQQGFSYEQYF
TGCGCCAGCAGCTTGCCTCCTCAGCAACAGGGTTTCTCCTACGAGCAGTACTTC
>TRBJ2-7|NA|TRBV6-6|TRBD1
CASSYEGQGAYEQYF
TGTGCCAGCAGTTACGAGGGACAGGGGGCCTACGAGCAGTACTTC
>TRBJ1-1|NA|TRBV7-6|TRBD1
CASSLEEDRPEKAAFF
TGTGCCAGCAGCTTAGAGGAGGACAGGCCAGAAAAAGCAGCTTTCTTT
>TRBJ2-3|NA|TRBV11-2|NA
CASSHSDGPDTQYF
TGTGCCAGCAGCCACTCGGATGGCCCAGATACGCAGTATTTT
>TRBJ2-7|NA|TRBV10-1|TRBD1
CASSGGQGLEQYF
TGCGCCAGCAGTGGGGGACAGGGTCTCGAGCAGTACTTC
>TRBJ1-2|NA|TRBV27|NA
CASSPVFGANYGYTF
TGTGCCAGCAGCCCCGTTTTTGGGGCCAACTATGGCTACACCTTC
>TRBJ2-5|NA|TRBV7-9|NA
CASSLASLAGETQYF
TGTGCCAGCAGCTTAGCGTCCCTGGCCGGGGAGACCCAGTACTTC
>TRBJ1-1|NA|TRBV28|TRBD1
CASSLTGTVNTEAFF
TGTGCCAGCAGTTTAACCGGGACAGTCAACACTGAAGCTTTCTTT
>TRBJ1-2|NA|TRBV27|NA
CASSLKQGFNYGYTF
TGTGCCAGCAGTTTGAAGCAGGGCTTCAACTATGGCTACACCTTC
>TRBJ2-1|NA|TRBV6-5|TRBD1
CASTSDRGNEQFF
TGTGCCAGCACCTCGGACAGGGGCAATGAGCAGTTCTTC
>TRBJ1-1|NA|TRBV30|NA
CAWRRTQNTEAFF
TGTGCCTGGAGGCGAACACAAAACACTGAAGCTTTCTTT
>TRBJ1-5|NA|TRBV25-1|NA
CASSAGFSNQPQHF
TGTGCCAGCAGTGCGGGGTTCAGCAATCAGCCCCAGCATTTT
>TRBJ2-3|few|TRBV10-3|TRBD2
CAISESQRGVTDTQYF
TGTGCCATCAGTGAGTCTCAGCGGGGGGTTACAGATACGCAGTATTTT
>TRBJ2-7|NA|TRBV30|TRBD2
CAWSVGRNHEQYF
TGTGCCTGGAGTGTCGGGAGGAACCACGAGCAGTACTTC
>TRBJ1-6|NA|TRBV19|TRBD1
CASSEIGTDNSPLHF
TGTGCCAGTAGCGAAATCGGGACAGATAATTCACCCCTCCACTTT
>TRBJ2-1|once|TRBV7-3|NA
CASSLTGAAGDEQFF
TGTGCCAGCAGCTTAACGGGAGCGGCAGGCGATGAGCAGTTCTTC
>TRBJ2-2|NA|TRBV5-1|TRBD1
CASSSHPGQGDTGELFF
TGCGCCAGCAGTTCCCATCCGGGACAGGGCGACACCGGGGAGCTGTTTTTT
>TRBJ2-5|NA|TRBV10-3|TRBD2
CAISDLPGLGGETQYF
TGTGCCATCAGTGACCTTCCGGGACTAGGAGGAGAGACCCAGTACTTC
>TRBJ2-1|many|TRBV7-2|TRBD2
CASSLPDLWAGEGNEQFF
TGTGCCAGCAGCTTACCCGATTTATGGGCGGGAGAGGGGAATGAGCAGTTCTTC
>TRBJ1-6|NA|TRBV5-4|TRBD1
CASSWGDRVNSPLHF
TGTGCCAGCAGCTGGGGGGACAGGGTTAATTCACCCCTCCACTTT
>TRBJ2-1|once|TRBV2|TRBD1
CASTESRTGGVNEQFF
TGTGCCAGCACCGAAAGTAGGACAGGGGGGGTTAATGAGCAGTTCTTC
>TRBJ2-1|once|TRBV2|NA
CASSLFGEQFF
TGTGCCAGCAGTTTATTCGGCGAGCAGTTCTTC
>TRBJ2-6|NA|TRBV4-2|TRBD1
CASSQDKGQGASGANVLTF
TGTGCCAGCAGCCAAGATAAGGGACAGGGGGCCTCTGGGGCCAACGTCCTGACTTTC
>TRBJ2-6|few|TRBV21-1|NA
CASSCDFLWANVLTF
TGTGCCAGCAGCTGCGACTTTTTATGGGCCAACGTCCTGACTTTC
>TRBJ1-5|few|TRBV10-3|TRBD1
CAIRGQTNQPQHF
TGTGCCATCCGGGGACAGACGAATCAGCCCCAGCATTTT
>TRBJ2-7|NA|TRBV18|TRBD1
CASSTGTGTYEQYF
TGTGCCAGCTCAACCGGGACAGGGACCTACGAGCAGTACTTC
>TRBJ2-3|NA|TRBV5-6|TRBD2
CASSLIAGGTRAEQYF
TGTGCCAGCAGCTTGATAGCGGGAGGGACCAGGGCGGAGCAGTATTTT
>TRBJ1-1|NA|TRBV30|NA
CAWRADKNTEAFF
TGTGCCTGGAGGGCAGATAAGAACACTGAAGCTTTCTTT
>TRBJ1-4|NA|TRBV6-6|NA
CASSYPGLDEKLFF
TGTGCCAGCAGTTATCCCGGACTCGATGAAAAACTGTTTTTT
>TRBJ1-5|once|TRBV19|TRBD1
CASSHGDSAYSNQPQHF
TGTGCCAGTAGCCATGGGGACAGCGCATATAGCAATCAGCCCCAGCATTTT
>TRBJ1-5|few|TRBV6-5|TRBD1
CASSPQGGGAQHF
TGTGCCAGCAGTCCCCAGGGGGGGGGAGCCCAGCATTTT
>TRBJ2-7|NA|TRBV5-4|TRBD2
CASSLEASGAYEQYF
TGTGCCAGCAGCTTGGAAGCTAGCGGAGCCTACGAGCAGTACTTC
>TRBJ2-7|NA|TRBV23-1|NA
CASSRSPGWRQEAYEQYF
TGCGCCAGCAGTCGCTCCCCCGGTTGGAGACAGGAGGCCTACGAGCAGTACTTC
>TRBJ2-3|NA|TRBV7-7|NA
CASSLDYHTDTQYF
TGTGCTAGCAGCTTAGACTACCACACAGATACGCAGTATTTT
>TRBJ1-5|few|TRBV19|NA
CASTAVSNQPQHF
TGTGCCAGTACGGCAGTTTCCAATCAGCCCCAGCATTTT
>TRBJ1-5|few|TRBV4-3|NA
CASSQDPRGQPQHF
TGCGCCAGCAGCCAAGATCCTCGGGGCCAGCCCCAGCATTTT
>TRBJ1-6|NA|TRBV6-5|TRBD1
CASSLHGQGDSPLHF
TGTGCCAGCAGCCTCCATGGACAGGGAGATTCACCCCTCCACTTT
>TRBJ1-1|NA|TRBV19|TRBD1
CASSIRDRWNTEAFF
TGTGCCAGTAGTATCCGGGACAGGTGGAACACTGAAGCTTTCTTT
>TRBJ1-4|NA|TRBV7-8|NA
CASSLLATGPNEKLFF
TGTGCCAGCAGCTTATTGGCGACGGGTCCTAATGAAAAACTGTTTTTT
>TRBJ2-3|NA|TRBV27|TRBD2
CASSFFSGSGKYTDTQYF
TGTGCCAGCAGTTTTTTTAGCGGGAGCGGTAAATACACAGATACGCAGTATTTT
>TRBJ1-4|NA|TRBV7-6|NA
CASSERYSTNEKLFF
TGTGCCAGCAGCGAAAGGTATTCAACTAATGAAAAACTGTTTTTT
>TRBJ2-7|NA|TRBV27|NA
CASSSVNRVAYEQYF
TGTGCCAGCAGTTCGGTCAACAGGGTAGCCTACGAGCAGTACTTC
>TRBJ2-3|NA|TRBV18|NA
CASSLWPGGTDTQYF
TGTGCCAGCTCACTGTGGCCCGGCGGCACAGATACGCAGTATTTT
>TRBJ1-1|NA|TRBV5-5|NA
CASSSGRDATVVNTEAFF
TGTGCCAGCAGCAGCGGGAGGGACGCAACGGTAGTGAACACTGAAGCTTTCTTT
>TRBJ1-1|NA|TRBV5-6|NA
CASSSLGGNTEAFF
TGTGCCAGCAGCTCTCTCGGAGGGAACACTGAAGCTTTCTTT
>TRBJ2-4|NA|TRBV6-5|NA
CASSYGGAGVDIQYF
TGTGCCAGCAGTTACGGTGGGGCCGGGGTGGACATTCAGTACTTC
>TRBJ1-1|NA|TRBV18|NA
CASSSLQGGGTEAFF
TGTGCCAGCTCATCGCTGCAGGGTGGTGGCACTGAAGCTTTCTTT
>TRBJ1-4|NA|TRBV18|NA
CASSPPSQSYNEKLFF
TGTGCCAGCTCACCACCGAGTCAGAGTTATAATGAAAAACTGTTTTTT
>TRBJ2-7|NA|TRBV10-1|TRBD2
CASSGYSGGTYEQYF
TGCGCCAGCAGTGGTTATAGCGGGGGGACCTACGAGCAGTACTTC